This TCR beta chain comes out of a study of T cell changes during pregnancy in multiple sclerosis. This clone was counted between two and nine times. V gave up 5 bases and J gave up 9 bases, with 14 bases separating them. CDR3 size: 12 residues. The germline CDR1 and CDR2 sequences are SEHNR and FQNEAQ (reference sequence). Some clones are missing from TCRdb's copy, which holds only in-frame ones; the method was immunoSEQ multiplex PCR. This table holds some 67,000 clones, roughly 94% found once. The rearrangement links TRBV7-9 to TRBJ2-7; D gene ambiguous. The sequencing used peripheral blood, collected after pregnancy. The receptor comes from a female donor with multiple sclerosis, enrolled in a pregnancy study. This CDR3 is CASSLGRARQYF. In DNA, the CDR3 is TGTGCCAGCAGCCTAGGCCGAGCGAGGCAGTACTTC.